This TCR beta chain emerged from a study of blood T cell repertoires in COVID-19. Study overall: There were acute and convalescent COVID-19 samples, and they came from the United States, Italy and Spain. PBMCs, B-cell-depleted T cells, or T cells provided the cDNA or gDNA that made up the material.

TCRdb keeps only in-frame clones here, not all; method: immunoSEQ multiplex PCR. The sample has 150,000 to 200,000 clones; 80% are singletons. The CDR3 contains 14 residues. Trimming cost V 4 bases and J 1 base, with 7 bases left between them. Germline lookup yields CDR1 LNHDA and CDR2 SQIVND (reference sequence). The chain is built from TRBV19 and TRBJ2-2; no reliable D call. This receptor was taken from a woman aged 55 to 70 who had recovered from COVID-19. Specimen: PBMCs or T cells enriched from blood (not recorded which). The CDR3 nucleotides are TGTGCCAGTAGTAGAGTGCAGAACACCGGGGAGCTGTTTTTT. Translating it yields CASSRVQNTGELFF.